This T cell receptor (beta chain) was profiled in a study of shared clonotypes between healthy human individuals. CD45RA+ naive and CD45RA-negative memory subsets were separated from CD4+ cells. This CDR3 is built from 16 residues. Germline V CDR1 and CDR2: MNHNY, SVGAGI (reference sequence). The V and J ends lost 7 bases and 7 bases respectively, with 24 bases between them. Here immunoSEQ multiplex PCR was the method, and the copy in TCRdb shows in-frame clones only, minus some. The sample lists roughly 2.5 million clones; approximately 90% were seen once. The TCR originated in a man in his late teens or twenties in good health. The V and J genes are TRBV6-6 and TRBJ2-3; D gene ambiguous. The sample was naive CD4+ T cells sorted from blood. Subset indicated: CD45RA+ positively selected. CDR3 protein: CASKPHTVTVSNTQYF. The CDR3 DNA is TGTGCCAGCAAGCCGCATACCGTCACGGTTTCAAATACGCAGTATTTT.